This TCR beta chain was recorded in a study of a mutant IDH1 vaccine in newly diagnosed glioma. Whole-study context: Vaccines were begun 4-6 weeks after radiotherapy alone, or with temozolomide cycles. Treated patients comprised 62.5% males and about 38% females, mean age approximately 42 years. Most had both radiotherapy and temozolomide beforehand; others had only one.

Profiled with immunoSEQ multiplex PCR; TCRdb holds only in-frame clones, not every one. Among about 77,000 clones listed, around 85% were seen once. The time point: week 23, last vaccination. What each vaccine dose contained was 300 ug of mutant IDH1 20-mer peptide, accompanied by topical imiquimod. Astrocytomas found in donors were new, WHO grade 3 or 4, IDH1-mutant and ATRX-lost. On this clone: The antigen remains unidentified.

The germline V gene has CDR1 SGDLS and CDR2 YYNGEE. The CDR3 totals 14 residues. Unmatched junction bases numbered 6, after V lost 4 bases and J lost 4 bases. The sequence was obtained from a woman aged 45-65 years with glioma. This specimen was PBMCs, taken from a glioma patient whose treatment included an IDH1 peptide vaccine. This chain links TRBV9 with TRBJ2-7; 9 bases fit TRBD1. The CDR3: CASSSRDREYEQYF. Written as DNA, the CDR3 is TGTGCCAGCAGCTCCCGGGACAGGGAATACGAGCAGTACTTC.